This is a list of T cell receptor beta chains from one sample in a study of T cells in tuberculosis. Data came from immunoSEQ multiplex PCR; TCRdb stores just in-frame clones and leaves some out. This table holds about 59,000 clones, 65% to 90% found once. The specimen sequenced was CD1b-GMM tetramer-negative cells sorted from PBMCs. These receptor sequences come from an adult woman with latent tuberculosis. Both conserved end residues are part of each CDR3. The D gene is left open where the match is weak. Clone sizes are given selectively: once, few, many, or a class where the clone is expanded.

d_call	clone_size	v_call	j_call	cdr3_aa	cdr3_nt
.	.	TRBV21-1	TRBJ2-7	CASSRSGGRANEQYF	TGTGCCAGCAGCAGGAGTGGGGGGAGGGCCAACGAGCAGTACTTC
.	.	TRBV5-1	TRBJ2-3	CASSPQLDTQYF	TGCGCCAGCAGCCCCCAATTAGATACGCAGTATTTT
.	.	TRBV7-2	TRBJ2-5	CASSLSWGGPQETQYF	TGTGCCAGCAGCTTATCTTGGGGGGGGCCCCAAGAGACCCAGTACTTC
TRBD2	.	TRBV11-3	TRBJ2-1	CASSSKGLAGSQFF	TGTGCCAGCAGCTCTAAAGGACTAGCGGGATCGCAGTTCTTC
.	few	TRBV4-2	TRBJ1-6	CASSQDPGLQLSPLHF	TGTGCCAGCAGCCAAGATCCAGGCCTTCAATTATCACCCCTCCACTTT
.	once	TRBV27	TRBJ1-1	CASSTGLKGTEAFF	TGTGCCAGCAGCACAGGGTTAAAAGGCACTGAAGCTTTCTTT
TRBD1	.	TRBV28	TRBJ1-1	CASSFPGTGNTEAFF	TGTGCCAGCAGTTTCCCCGGGACAGGGAACACTGAAGCTTTCTTT
.	.	TRBV29-1	TRBJ1-2	CAGGGISYGYTF	TGCGCGGGGGGTGGAATATCATATGGCTACACCTTC
.	few	TRBV7-8	TRBJ1-2	CASSLFGQPYGYTF	TGTGCCAGCAGCTTATTTGGGCAGCCCTATGGCTACACCTTC
.	.	TRBV7-7	TRBJ2-7	CASSLAKGASYEQYF	TGTGCCAGCAGCTTAGCGAAAGGGGCCTCCTACGAGCAGTACTTC
TRBD2	.	TRBV7-9	TRBJ2-3	CASSWVAQREGDTQYF	TGTGCCAGCAGCTGGGTGGCCCAGCGGGAGGGGGATACGCAGTATTTT
TRBD1	.	TRBV2	TRBJ2-1	CASTPTGTGGNEQFF	TGTGCCAGCACCCCGACCGGGACAGGGGGAAATGAGCAGTTCTTC
TRBD2	.	TRBV11-2	TRBJ2-2	CASSLGVGGPIGELFF	TGTGCCAGCAGCTTAGGGGTGGGAGGGCCGATCGGGGAGCTGTTTTTT
.	.	TRBV19	TRBJ1-2	CASSIRAPNPGPFGRYTF	TGTGCCAGTAGTATTAGGGCGCCTAATCCAGGGCCCTTTGGTCGCTACACCTTC
TRBD1	few	TRBV18	TRBJ1-2	CASSAQEGAYGYTF	TGTGCCAGCTCGGCACAAGAGGGGGCCTATGGCTACACCTTC
TRBD2	.	TRBV10-3	TRBJ2-2	CAISGNSGGAVGGELFF	TGTGCCATCAGTGGGAATAGCGGGGGGGCCGTCGGCGGGGAGCTGTTTTTT
TRBD2	.	TRBV9	TRBJ2-3	CASSFRPSGGTTDTQYF	TGTGCCAGCAGCTTCCGCCCTAGCGGGGGGACCACAGATACGCAGTATTTT
TRBD1	.	TRBV2	TRBJ1-5	CASSEPAPGQVPQPQHF	TGTGCCAGCAGTGAACCTGCACCGGGACAGGTACCTCAGCCCCAGCATTTT
TRBD2	.	TRBV10-2	TRBJ2-1	CAITTTSEQFF	TGCGCCATAACCACGACTAGCGAGCAGTTCTTC
.	.	TRBV12-5	TRBJ1-2	CASGLENYGYTF	TGTGCTAGTGGTTTAGAGAACTATGGCTACACCTTC
TRBD2	.	TRBV19	TRBJ2-5	CATSEDSGRARTQYF	TGTGCCACCTCCGAGGATAGCGGGAGGGCCCGGACCCAGTACTTC
.	.	TRBV5-4	TRBJ2-7	CASSPGTPSYEQYF	TGTGCCAGCAGCCCCGGGACACCCTCCTACGAGCAGTACTTC
.	.	TRBV7-3	TRBJ2-2	CASSYQAGELFF	TGTGCCAGCAGCTACCAGGCCGGGGAGCTGTTTTTT
TRBD1	.	TRBV5-6	TRBJ2-5	CASSPPGTGPETQYF	TGTGCCAGCAGCCCCCCCGGGACAGGGCCAGAGACCCAGTACTTC
.	.	TRBV11-2	TRBJ2-7	CASSLVRGRSYEQYF	TGTGCCAGCAGCTTAGTACGGGGGAGATCCTACGAGCAGTACTTC
.	.	TRBV28	TRBJ1-1	CASSLGSFGGFEAFF	TGTGCCAGCAGTTTAGGCTCCTTCGGGGGTTTTGAAGCTTTCTTT
TRBD2	.	TRBV19	TRBJ2-1	CASSTGLAGGLIYNEQFF	TGTGCCAGTAGTACTGGACTAGCGGGGGGCCTCATCTACAATGAGCAGTTCTTC
TRBD1	few	TRBV19	TRBJ1-2	CASRGDRDTGYGYTF	TGTGCCAGTAGAGGGGACAGGGATACGGGATATGGCTACACCTTC
TRBD1	.	TRBV5-1	TRBJ2-2	CASSLRDRGRTGELFF	TGCGCCAGCAGCCTCCGGGACAGGGGGAGAACCGGGGAGCTGTTTTTT
TRBD2	.	TRBV27	TRBJ2-3	CASSSGLAGPDTQYF	TGTGCCAGCAGTTCGGGACTAGCGGGACCAGATACGCAGTATTTT
TRBD2	.	TRBV27	TRBJ2-2	CASSFAGGRANTGELFF	TGTGCCAGCAGTTTTGCGGGAGGGCGAGCGAACACCGGGGAGCTGTTTTTT
.	once	TRBV9	TRBJ2-3	CASSPTWGGTDTQYF	TGTGCCAGCAGTCCTACGTGGGGGGGCACAGATACGCAGTATTTT
TRBD1	.	TRBV19	TRBJ2-7	CASSPQGQTYEQYF	TGTGCCAGTAGTCCACAGGGACAGACCTACGAGCAGTACTTC
.	.	TRBV6-1	TRBJ1-1	CASRYDRNTEAFF	TGTGCCAGCAGATACGACAGGAACACTGAAGCTTTCTTT
.	.	TRBV7-2	TRBJ2-5	CASSLAPGKQETQYF	TGTGCCAGCAGCTTAGCGCCAGGGAAACAAGAGACCCAGTACTTC
TRBD1	.	TRBV19	TRBJ1-2	CATLRGQSGYGYTF	TGTGCCACTCTAAGGGGACAGAGCGGCTATGGCTACACCTTC
.	.	TRBV4-2	TRBJ1-4	CASSQGVATNEKLFF	TGTGCCAGCAGCCAAGGCGTCGCAACTAATGAAAAACTGTTTTTT
.	.	TRBV18	TRBJ2-7	CASSPPSSYEQYF	TGTGCCAGCTCACCACCGAGCTCCTACGAGCAGTACTTC
.	few	TRBV18	TRBJ2-3	CASSPPTANRADTQYF	TGTGCCAGCTCACCACCGACAGCCAACAGGGCAGATACGCAGTATTTT
.	.	TRBV11-2	TRBJ1-3	CASSLVLSSGNTIYF	TGTGCCAGCAGCTTAGTGCTCAGCTCTGGAAACACCATATATTTT
TRBD1	.	TRBV19	TRBJ1-1	CASSIGRQGVNTEAFF	TGTGCCAGTAGTATAGGTAGACAGGGGGTGAACACTGAAGCTTTCTTT
TRBD1	.	TRBV28	TRBJ2-7	CASSKAGDRAYEQYF	TGTGCCAGCAGCAAAGCCGGGGACAGGGCCTACGAGCAGTACTTC
.	.	TRBV18	TRBJ2-5	CASSLQSQETQYF	TGTGCCAGCTCACTCCAATCCCAAGAGACCCAGTACTTC
.	.	TRBV7-8	TRBJ2-3	CASSLEAETSTDTQYF	TGTGCCAGCAGCTTAGAGGCGGAAACTAGCACAGATACGCAGTATTTT
.	.	TRBV9	TRBJ1-1	CASSVLGGTEAFF	TGTGCCAGCAGCGTATTGGGGGGCACTGAAGCTTTCTTT
TRBD2	.	TRBV19	TRBJ2-1	CASSMTSGYNEQFF	TGTGCCAGTAGTATGACTAGCGGGTACAATGAGCAGTTCTTC
.	.	TRBV12-2	TRBJ2-7	CASRLPGQEYF	TGTGCAAGTCGCTTACCGGGACAGGAGTACTTC
TRBD2	.	TRBV19	TRBJ2-7	CASSPSGLAYEQYF	TGTGCCAGTAGTCCTAGCGGATTAGCCTACGAGCAGTACTTC
.	.	TRBV21-1	TRBJ2-7	CASSKGQLQFSYEQYF	TGTGCCAGCAGCAAGGGGCAGCTTCAGTTTTCCTACGAGCAGTACTTC
.	.	TRBV6-5	TRBJ2-7	CASSYSSGSEQYF	TGTGCCAGCAGTTACTCGTCCGGGAGCGAGCAGTACTTC
.	few	TRBV5-8	TRBJ2-6	CASSYRGSGANVLTF	TGTGCCAGCAGCTACCGAGGCTCTGGGGCCAACGTCCTGACTTTC
.	.	TRBV7-8	TRBJ1-3	CASRAEGAGNTIYF	TGTGCCAGCAGAGCAGAGGGGGCTGGAAACACCATATATTTT
.	.	TRBV12-1	TRBJ1-1	CASSPEQGNTEAFF	TGTGCCAGCAGCCCCGAGCAGGGGAACACTGAAGCTTTCTTT
.	.	TRBV27	TRBJ1-3	CASSMTGGSGNTIYF	TGTGCCAGCAGTATGACAGGCGGCTCTGGAAACACCATATATTTT
TRBD2	.	TRBV2	TRBJ2-2	CASRGGDLNTGELFF	TGTGCCAGCAGGGGGGGGGACTTGAACACCGGGGAGCTGTTTTTT
TRBD1	once	TRBV7-3	TRBJ1-2	CASSSTGGDGYTF	TGTGCCAGCAGCTCTACAGGGGGCGATGGCTACACCTTC
TRBD1	.	TRBV7-8	TRBJ1-1	CASSLAGTGNTEAFF	TGTGCCAGCAGCTTAGCGGGGACAGGGAACACTGAAGCTTTCTTT
TRBD2	.	TRBV5-1	TRBJ2-7	CASSPRGSGGSYEQYF	TGCGCCAGCAGCCCGAGGGGGAGCGGGGGCTCCTACGAGCAGTACTTC
TRBD1	.	TRBV2	TRBJ2-7	CASRVTGDEQYF	TGTGCCAGCAGAGTAACAGGGGACGAGCAGTACTTC
.	.	TRBV15	TRBJ2-1	CATSRDATSYNEQFF	TGTGCCACCAGCAGAGATGCGACTAGCTACAATGAGCAGTTCTTC